This paragraph reports one T cell receptor beta chain. This record comes from a study of blood T cell repertoires in COVID-19. Whole-study context: The United States, Italy and Spain provided the acute and convalescent COVID-19 samples. T cells, B-cell-depleted T cells, or PBMCs provided the cDNA or gDNA that served as material.

CDR1 SGHRS and CDR2 YFSETQ come from the germline V gene. This CDR3 has 13 residues. With 4 bases removed from V and 3 bases from J, the gap between germline ends came to 10 bases. Original analysis: Researchers report that nucleated cell counts were estimated from reference gene primer amplification. Clones were read by immunoSEQ multiplex PCR, and TCRdb kept only the in-frame ones, dropping some. The V and J calls and clone size are taken from that table; D and trimming were inferred from the DNA. The repertoire holds around 200,000 clones, with 87% as singletons. Sequencing was performed on peripheral blood. This TCR was sampled from a man in his forties or fifties with active or convalescent COVID-19. The V call is TRBV5-1, the J call TRBJ1-1, with D hard to call. CDR3 bases: TGCGCCAGCAGCGGGCGATTGGACACTGAAGCTTTCTTT. It yields the protein CASSGRLDTEAFF.